This T cell receptor beta chain was sequenced in a study of T cells in Graves' hyperthyroidism and ophthalmopathy (dated by TCRdb to the late 2010s). Broadly, across the study: Peripheral blood samples were taken at initial diagnosis, before any treatment was given. Prospective prediction of ophthalmopathy was tested in an independent validation cohort of 18 to 20 hyperthyroidism patients and 15 to 17 patients who later progressed to ophthalmopathy. TCR Vbeta CDR3 sequencing of roughly 140 peripheral blood samples (over 40 ophthalmopathy, about 80 hyperthyroidism and some 17 progressor patients) is reported in the paper. The approximately 100 discovery patients were divided at random into training and test sets in a 7:3 ratio. To identify distinguishing TCR V-J signatures, a discovery cohort of 90 to 100 patients was used, comprising 40 to 45 with Graves' ophthalmopathy and approximately 58 with stable Graves' hyperthyroidism. After blood sampling, hyperthyroidism patients were treated with methimazole at a starting dose of 30 mg daily, and ophthalmopathy patients were treated with high-dose intravenous methylprednisolone. Thyroid tissue and blood T-cell repertoires from several Graves' hyperthyroidism patients were also compared in the study.

The TCR beta CDR3 regions were amplified from the RNA transcripts. The TCR CDR3 was subjected to a first round of RT-PCR using the HTBI primer set and the Qiagen OneStep RT-PCR kit. A second multiplex PCR round built the libraries, followed by size selection and purification. The libraries were sequenced on an Illumina HiSeq2000 using paired-end 100 bp reads. The authors' pipeline ran thus. SOAPnuke was used to process the raw data, removing reads that contained adapters or uncalled bases, had a mean Phred below 15, or lacked an exact match to the constant primer or identifier. High-quality paired reads were merged using COPE v1.2.5, and each unique nucleotide sequence was defined as a clonotype. Clonotypes were aligned to IMGT TRBV, TRBD and TRBJ reference segments using MiTCR v1.1. Only V-J combinations with frequency above 0.0001, covering 99.2% of repertoires, were analysed. A TCS score was defined as the ratio of F50 (clonal expansion) to E x V (chaos), with BLOSUM62-based TCRdist applied between CDR3 peptides within each V-J. Welch's t-statistics and random forest reduced some 510 V-J features to roughly 13, which were used in a naive Bayes classifier (R e1071). TCRdb passed the public sequencing reads through fastp at Q25 and MiXCR, retaining productive beta sequences. Each entry merges the rows of one CDR3 protein and shows their most common DNA and genes. The V and J calls here are based on TCRdb, not the publication. This sample comprises under 550,000 distinct CDR3 sequences, roughly 21% of them detected only once. The ten largest clones capture about 50% of the sample.

V is reduced by 11 bases and J by 2 bases, leaving a spacing of 31 bases between them. The CDR3 measures 20 amino acids from cysteine to phenylalanine. Only the CDR3 part of the read is kept: 60 bases, read in frame from the first base. From a lookup of the germline V gene (reference sequence), CDR1 and CDR2 are MNHEY and SMNVEV. Ophthalmopathy patients had moderately to severely active disease, Clinical Activity Score of at least 3, NOSPECS grade of at least 4, and duration under 3 months. The study excluded patients with uncontrolled infections, other autoimmune diseases, pregnancy or lactation. Diagnoses were established on the basis of clinical symptoms, serum thyroxine and TRAb, thyroid ultrasound, and orbital computed tomography. PBMCs were isolated from about 9.1 ml of fresh peripheral blood by Ficoll-Paque density gradient centrifugation. Total RNA was extracted using Trizol reagent, and RNA quality was assessed on an Agilent 2100 Bioanalyzer.

The sample holds a few counts of this clonotype. The clone's antigen remains unknown. No base qualities exist here, and no much larger clone lies one base off it. Overall study outcomes, separate from this receptor: In validation, the model predicted progression to ophthalmopathy a median of roughly 6.1 months before onset, with over 60% sensitivity and about 75% specificity. Sample size was not statistically predetermined, and investigators were not blinded to group allocation. Most expanded thyroid clonotypes (frequency above 0.001) were also found in blood, which suggests that blood repertoires may mirror thyroid immune responses. A model built on a 13 V-J signature distinguished ophthalmopathy from stable hyperthyroidism, reaching over 85% sensitivity and under 84% specificity in cross-validation and 80%/75% in testing.

This clonotype was obtained from a man aged 40-55 years with Graves' ophthalmopathy. The sequence is built from TRBV27 and TRBJ2-6, with the D assignment possibly TRBD1 or TRBD2, given 7 matching bases for each. Material for sequencing was blood. The CDR3 region reads CASSVSGLGQAGAGANVLTF. The sequenced DNA is TGTGCCTCCTCAGTTTCAGGTCTCGGACAGGCGGGGGCTGGGGCCAACGTCCTGACTTTC.